This T cell receptor beta chain was recorded in a study of T cell responses to AZD1222 COVID-19 vaccine. This clone was seen many times. The germline gives CDR1 SGDLS, CDR2 YYNGEE. The CDR3 spans 14 residues. Trimming took off 0 bases at V and 6 bases at J, with 12 bases between the two ends. The repertoire was sequenced with immunoSEQ multiplex PCR; TCRdb's copy has only in-frame clones and lacks some. The sample includes 80,000 to 100,000 clones, around nine tenths seen only once; the top ten take approximately 10%. The genes are TRBV9 and TRBJ1-2; a possible D gene is TRBD1 (6 bases). This receptor was taken from an adult who received the AZD1222 COVID-19 vaccine. The sequencing used peripheral blood, collected 28 days after the second AZD1222 dose. Here the CDR3 reads CASSVGRAGDGYTF. The CDR3 DNA reads TGTGCCAGCAGCGTAGGCAGGGCAGGGGATGGCTACACCTTC.